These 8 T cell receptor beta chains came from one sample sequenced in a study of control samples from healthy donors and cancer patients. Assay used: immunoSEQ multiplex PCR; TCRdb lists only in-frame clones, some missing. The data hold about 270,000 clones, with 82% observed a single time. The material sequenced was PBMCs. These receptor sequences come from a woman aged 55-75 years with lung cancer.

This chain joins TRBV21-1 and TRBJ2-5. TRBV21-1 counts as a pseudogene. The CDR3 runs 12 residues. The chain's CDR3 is CASSKVGETQYF. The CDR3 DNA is TGTGCCAGCAGCAAAGTGGGAGAGACCCAGTACTTC.

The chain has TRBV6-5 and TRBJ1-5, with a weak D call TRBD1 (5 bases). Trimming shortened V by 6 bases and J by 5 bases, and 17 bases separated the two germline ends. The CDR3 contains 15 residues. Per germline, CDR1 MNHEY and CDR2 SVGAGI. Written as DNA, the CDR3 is TGTGCCAGCAGCCAGGGAATTCGGAGCGATCAGCCCCAGCATTTT. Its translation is CASSQGIRSDQPQHF.

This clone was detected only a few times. The CDR3 bases are TGTGCCAGCAGCCAGGGGGGGAACACTGAAGCTTTCTTT. Its translation is CASSQGGNTEAFF. The chain couples TRBV7-3 to TRBJ1-1, with 7 bases matching TRBD1. Germline assignment: CDR1 SGHTA and CDR2 FQGTGA. This CDR3 region has 13 residues. Trimming at V came to 5 bases and at J to 1 base, leaving 1 base not matched to a gene.

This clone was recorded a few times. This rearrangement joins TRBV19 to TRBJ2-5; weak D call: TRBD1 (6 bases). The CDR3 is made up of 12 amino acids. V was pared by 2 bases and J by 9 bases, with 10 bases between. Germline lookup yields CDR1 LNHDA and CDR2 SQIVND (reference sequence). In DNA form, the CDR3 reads TGTGCCAGTAGTATACCAGGGGCATCCCAGTACTTC. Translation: CASSIPGASQYF.

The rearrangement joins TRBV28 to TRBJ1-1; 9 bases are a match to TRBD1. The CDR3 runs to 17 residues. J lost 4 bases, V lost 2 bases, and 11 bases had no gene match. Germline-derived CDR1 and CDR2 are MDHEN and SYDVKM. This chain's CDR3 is CASSLVGITGGGTEAFF. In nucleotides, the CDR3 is TGTGCCAGCAGTTTAGTTGGGATTACAGGGGGCGGCACTGAAGCTTTCTTT. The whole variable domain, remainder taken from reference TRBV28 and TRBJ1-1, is DVKVTQSSRYLVKRTGEKVFLECVQDMDHENMFWYRQDPGLGLRLIYFSYDVKMKEKGDIPEGYSVSREKKERFSLILESASTNQTSMYLCASSLVGITGGGTEAFFGQGTRLTVV.

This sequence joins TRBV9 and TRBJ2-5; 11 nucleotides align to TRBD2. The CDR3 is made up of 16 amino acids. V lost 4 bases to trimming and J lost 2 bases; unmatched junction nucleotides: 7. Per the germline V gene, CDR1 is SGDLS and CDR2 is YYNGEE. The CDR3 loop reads CASSPPGLADQETQYF. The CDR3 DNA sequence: TGTGCCAGCAGCCCGCCGGGACTAGCGGATCAAGAGACCCAGTACTTC.

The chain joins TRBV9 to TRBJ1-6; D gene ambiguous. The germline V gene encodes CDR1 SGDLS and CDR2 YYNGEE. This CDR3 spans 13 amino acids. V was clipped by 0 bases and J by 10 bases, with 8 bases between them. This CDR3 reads CASSVEAPSPLHF. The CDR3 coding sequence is TGTGCCAGCAGCGTAGAAGCCCCCTCACCCCTCCACTTT.

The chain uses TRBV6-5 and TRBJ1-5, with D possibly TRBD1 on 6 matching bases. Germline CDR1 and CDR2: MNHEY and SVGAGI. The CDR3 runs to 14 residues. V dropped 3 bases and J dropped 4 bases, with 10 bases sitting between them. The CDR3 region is CASSYGQLNQPQHF. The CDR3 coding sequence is TGTGCCAGCAGTTATGGACAGTTAAATCAGCCCCAGCATTTT.